The present entry profiles one T cell receptor beta chain with its context. This sample stems from a study of shared T cell receptors in the human thymus. The CDR3 extends over 15 amino acids. CDR1 is SGHNT and CDR2 is YYREEE in the germline V gene (reference sequence). The germline V and J ends were trimmed by 0 bases and 5 bases, with 15 bases remaining between them. Assay used: immunoSEQ multiplex PCR; TCRdb lists only in-frame clones, some missing. The top ten hold around 0.012% of the sample, which has just under 550,000 clones, more than 75% seen once. The same data also went into a second study, on human thymus T cells. That study adds: Thymus specimens were resections from corrective heart surgery.

The sequence was obtained from a boy under two years old with a congenital heart defect. The rearrangement links TRBV5-4 to TRBJ2-7; D remains ambiguous. Sequencing was done on a sample of thymocytes. The CDR3 here is CASSLDLTPPHEQYF. Written as DNA, the CDR3 is TGTGCCAGCAGCTTGGATTTGACTCCCCCCCACGAGCAGTACTTC.